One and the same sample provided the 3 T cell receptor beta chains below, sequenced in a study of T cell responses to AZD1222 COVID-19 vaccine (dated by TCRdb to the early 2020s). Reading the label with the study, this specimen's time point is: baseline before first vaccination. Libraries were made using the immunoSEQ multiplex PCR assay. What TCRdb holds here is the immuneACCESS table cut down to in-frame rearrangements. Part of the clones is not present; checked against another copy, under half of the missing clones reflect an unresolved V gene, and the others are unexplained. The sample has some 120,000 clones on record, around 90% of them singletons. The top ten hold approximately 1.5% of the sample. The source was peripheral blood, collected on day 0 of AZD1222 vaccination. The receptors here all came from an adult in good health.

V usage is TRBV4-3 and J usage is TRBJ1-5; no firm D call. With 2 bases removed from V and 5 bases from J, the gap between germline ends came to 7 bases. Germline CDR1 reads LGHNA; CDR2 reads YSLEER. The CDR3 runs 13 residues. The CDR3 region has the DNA TGCGCCAGCAGCCAAAGTTTTGATCAGCCCCAGCATTTT. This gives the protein CASSQSFDQPQHF.

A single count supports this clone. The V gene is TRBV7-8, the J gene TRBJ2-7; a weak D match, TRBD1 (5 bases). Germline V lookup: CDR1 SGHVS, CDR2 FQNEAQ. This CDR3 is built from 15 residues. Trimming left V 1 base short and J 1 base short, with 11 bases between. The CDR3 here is CASSLGDSNSYEQYF. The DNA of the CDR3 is TGTGCCAGCAGCTTAGGAGACAGTAATTCCTACGAGCAGTACTTC.

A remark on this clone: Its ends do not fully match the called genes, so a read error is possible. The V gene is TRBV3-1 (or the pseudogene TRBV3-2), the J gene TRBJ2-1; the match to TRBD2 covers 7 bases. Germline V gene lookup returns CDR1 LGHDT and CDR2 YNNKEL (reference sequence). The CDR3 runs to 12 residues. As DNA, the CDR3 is TGTGCCGGCAGCCCCCGGGGGGTCGAGCAGTTCTTC. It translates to CAGSPRGVEQFF.